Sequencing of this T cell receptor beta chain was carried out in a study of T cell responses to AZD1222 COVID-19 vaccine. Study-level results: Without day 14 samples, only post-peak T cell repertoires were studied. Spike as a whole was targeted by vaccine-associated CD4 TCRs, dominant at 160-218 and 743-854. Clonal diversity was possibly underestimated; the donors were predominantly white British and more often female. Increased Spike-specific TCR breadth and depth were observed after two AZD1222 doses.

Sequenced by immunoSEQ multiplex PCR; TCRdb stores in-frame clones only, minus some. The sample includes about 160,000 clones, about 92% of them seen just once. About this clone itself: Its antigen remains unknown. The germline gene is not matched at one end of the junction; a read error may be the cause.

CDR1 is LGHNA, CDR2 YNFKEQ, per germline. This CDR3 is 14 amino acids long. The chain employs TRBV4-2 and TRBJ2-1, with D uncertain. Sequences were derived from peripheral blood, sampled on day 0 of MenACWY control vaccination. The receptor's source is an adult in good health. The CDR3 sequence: CVSSQDHGYNEQFF. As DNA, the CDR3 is TGTGTCAGCAGCCAAGATCACGGCTACAATGAGCAGTTCTTC.